This TCR beta chain was sequenced for a study of CD4 T cells in relation to SARS-CoV-2 and coronaviruses. The unexposed donors gave CD4+ T cells in about 2011-2019, prior to COVID-19. The cells were cultured for about ten days before CD4+ T cells were isolated. Germline V gene data show CDR1 as SGHKS and CDR2 as YYEKEE (reference sequence). The CDR3 covers 15 residues. V dropped 1 base and J dropped 8 bases, with 18 bases sitting between them. Clones were read by immunoSEQ multiplex PCR, and TCRdb kept only the in-frame ones, dropping some. The sample holds under 35,000 clones, 60% to 85% seen once. Notes on this clone: Its antigen is as yet unknown.

This receptor was taken from a human donor in good health. What was sequenced was CD4+ T cells from PBMCs, cultured in vitro. The chain couples TRBV5-5 to TRBJ1-2, with unresolved D. The CDR3 loop is CASSLMAGMSGGYTF. The DNA of the CDR3 is TGTGCCAGCAGCTTGATGGCGGGAATGAGTGGCGGCTACACCTTC.